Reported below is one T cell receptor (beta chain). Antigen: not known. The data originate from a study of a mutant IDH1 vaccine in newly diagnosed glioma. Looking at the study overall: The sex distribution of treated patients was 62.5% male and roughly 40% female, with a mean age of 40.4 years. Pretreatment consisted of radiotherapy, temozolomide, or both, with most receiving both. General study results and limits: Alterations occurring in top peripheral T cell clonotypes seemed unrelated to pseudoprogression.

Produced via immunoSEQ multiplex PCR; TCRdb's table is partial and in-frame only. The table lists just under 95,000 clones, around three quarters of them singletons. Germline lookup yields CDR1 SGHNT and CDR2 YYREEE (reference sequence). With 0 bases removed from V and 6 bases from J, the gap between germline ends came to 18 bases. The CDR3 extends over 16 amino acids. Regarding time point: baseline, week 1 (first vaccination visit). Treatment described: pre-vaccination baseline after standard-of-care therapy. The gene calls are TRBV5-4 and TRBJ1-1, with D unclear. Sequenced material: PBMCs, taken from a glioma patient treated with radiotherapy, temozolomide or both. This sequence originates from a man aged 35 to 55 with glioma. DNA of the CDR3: TGTGCCAGCAGCTTGGCGGTGCGGGGTCGAAGAGCTGAAGCTTTCTTT. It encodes CASSLAVRGRRAEAFF.